This T cell receptor (beta chain) was identified during a study of T cells in Graves' hyperthyroidism and ophthalmopathy. Study-wide background: Pretreatment peripheral blood was obtained at initial diagnosis.

Regions amplified from RNA transcripts were the TCR beta CDR3 regions. A first-round RT-PCR of the TCR CDR3 used the HTBI primer set. A single record per CDR3 protein comes from TCRdb applying MiXCR to the multiplex PCR reads. The data show roughly 530,000 distinct CDR3 sequences, 17% seen once. From germline, CDR1 is LNHDA and CDR2 SQIVND (reference sequence). This CDR3 is 15 amino acids long. Losses at the gene ends were 6 bases for V and 3 bases for J; bases not matched to a gene: 6. With regard to this clonotype: Its antigen remains unknown.

Exclusion followed for patients with uncontrolled infection, other autoimmune disease, pregnancy or lactation. Study outcomes and limitations: Before onset, ophthalmopathy was predicted by the model a median approximately 6.5 months earlier.

The sample consisted of blood. This chain uses TRBV19 with TRBJ1-4; 8 bases agree with TRBD1. This clonotype was sampled from a woman under 30 with Graves' ophthalmopathy. CDR3 residues: CASRKNRGANEKLFF. The DNA for the CDR3 is TGTGCCAGTAGAAAAAACAGGGGGGCTAATGAAAAACTGTTTTTT. The full variable domain, its missing parts supplied by reference TRBV19 and TRBJ1-4, is DGGITQSPKYLFRKEGQNVTLSCEQNLNHDAMYWYRQDPGQGLRLIYYSQIVNDFQKGDIAEGYSVSREKKESFPLTVTSAQKNPTAFYLCASRKNRGANEKLFFGSGTQLSVL.